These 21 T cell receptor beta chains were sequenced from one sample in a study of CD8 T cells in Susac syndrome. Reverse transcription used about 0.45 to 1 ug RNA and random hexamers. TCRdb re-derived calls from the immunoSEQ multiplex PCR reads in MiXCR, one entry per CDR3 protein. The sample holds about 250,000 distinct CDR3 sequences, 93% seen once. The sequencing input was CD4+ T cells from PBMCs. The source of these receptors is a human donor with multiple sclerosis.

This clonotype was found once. CDR3 nucleotide sequence: TGTGCCAGCAACTTACAGGGCTCCTACGAGCAGTACGTC. The encoded protein is CASNLQGSYEQYV. The chain is built from TRBV5-6 and TRBJ2-7, with TRBD1 as a possible D gene (6 bases). Trimming left V 6 bases short and J 0 bases short, with 10 bases between. Per germline, CDR1 SGHDT and CDR2 YYEEEE. This CDR3 comprises 13 residues.

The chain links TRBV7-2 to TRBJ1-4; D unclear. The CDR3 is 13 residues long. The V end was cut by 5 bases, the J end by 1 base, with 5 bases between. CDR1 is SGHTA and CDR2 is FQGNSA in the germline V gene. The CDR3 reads CASSGLTNEKLFF. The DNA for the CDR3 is TGTGCCAGCAGCGGACTAACTAATGAAAAACTGTTTTTT. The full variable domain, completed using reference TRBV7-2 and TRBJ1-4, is GAGVSQSPSNKVTEKGKDVELRCDPISGHTALYWYRQSLGQGLEFLIYFQGNSAPDKSGLPSDRFSAERTGGSVSTLTIQRTQQEDSAVYLCASSGLTNEKLFFGSGTQLSVL.

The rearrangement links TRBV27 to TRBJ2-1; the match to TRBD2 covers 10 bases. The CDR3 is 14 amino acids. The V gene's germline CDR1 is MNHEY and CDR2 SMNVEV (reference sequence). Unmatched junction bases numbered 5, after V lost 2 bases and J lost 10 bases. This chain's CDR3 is CASSLSLAGAEQFF. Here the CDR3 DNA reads TGTGCCAGCAGTTTAAGCCTAGCGGGAGCCGAGCAGTTCTTC.

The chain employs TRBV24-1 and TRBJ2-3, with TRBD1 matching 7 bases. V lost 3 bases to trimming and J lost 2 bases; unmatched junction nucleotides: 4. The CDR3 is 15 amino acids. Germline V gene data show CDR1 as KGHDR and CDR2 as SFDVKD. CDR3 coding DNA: TGTGCCACCAGTGATACCGGGACAGTCACAGATACGCAGTATTTT. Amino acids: CATSDTGTVTDTQYF.

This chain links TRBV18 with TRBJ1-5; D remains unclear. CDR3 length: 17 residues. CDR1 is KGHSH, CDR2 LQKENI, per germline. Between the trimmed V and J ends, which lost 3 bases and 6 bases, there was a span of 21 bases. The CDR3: CASSPLPPGVMGQPQHF. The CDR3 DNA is TGTGCCAGCTCACCGCTTCCACCCGGGGTTATGGGTCAGCCCCAGCATTTT.

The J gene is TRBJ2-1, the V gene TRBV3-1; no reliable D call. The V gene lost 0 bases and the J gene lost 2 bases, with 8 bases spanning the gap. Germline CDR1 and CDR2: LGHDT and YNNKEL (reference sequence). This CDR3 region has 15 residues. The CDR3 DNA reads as TGTGCCAGCAGCCAAGAGTCCCAGGCCTACAATGAGCAGTTCTTC. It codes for CASSQESQAYNEQFF.

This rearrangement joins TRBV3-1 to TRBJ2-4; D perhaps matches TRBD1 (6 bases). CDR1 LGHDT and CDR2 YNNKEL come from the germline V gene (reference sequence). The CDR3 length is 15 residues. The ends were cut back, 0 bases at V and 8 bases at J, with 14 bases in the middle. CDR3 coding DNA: TGTGCCAGCAGCCAAGAGCTGGACAGAGTTGACATTCAGTACTTC. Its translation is CASSQELDRVDIQYF.

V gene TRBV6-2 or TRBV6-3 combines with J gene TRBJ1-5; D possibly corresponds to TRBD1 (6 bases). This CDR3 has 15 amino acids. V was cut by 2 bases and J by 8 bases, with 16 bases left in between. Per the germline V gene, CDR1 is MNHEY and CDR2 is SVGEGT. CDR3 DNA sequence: TGTGCCAGCAGTTACCAGGGGAATTATATGGAGCCCCAGCATTTT. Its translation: CASSYQGNYMEPQHF.

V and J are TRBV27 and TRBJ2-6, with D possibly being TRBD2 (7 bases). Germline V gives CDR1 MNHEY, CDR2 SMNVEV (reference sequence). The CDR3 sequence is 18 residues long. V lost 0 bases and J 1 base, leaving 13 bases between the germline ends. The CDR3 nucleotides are TGTGCCAGCAGTTTATCAAGGGGGGGACTTTCTGGGGCCAACGTCCTGACTTTC. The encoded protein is CASSLSRGGLSGANVLTF.

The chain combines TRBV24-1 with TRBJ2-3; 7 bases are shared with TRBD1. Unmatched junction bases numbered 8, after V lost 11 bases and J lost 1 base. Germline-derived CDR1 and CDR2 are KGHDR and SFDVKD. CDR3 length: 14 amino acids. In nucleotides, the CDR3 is TGTGCCAGCCAAGGACAGGTGGGCACAGATACGCAGTATTTT. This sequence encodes CASQGQVGTDTQYF.

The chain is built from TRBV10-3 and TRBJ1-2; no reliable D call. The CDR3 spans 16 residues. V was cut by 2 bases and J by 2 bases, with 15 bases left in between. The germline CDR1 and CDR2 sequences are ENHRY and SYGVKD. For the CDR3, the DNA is TGTGCCATCAGTGAGCTCGAGGGCAGATGGAACTATGGCTACACCTTC. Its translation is CAISELEGRWNYGYTF.

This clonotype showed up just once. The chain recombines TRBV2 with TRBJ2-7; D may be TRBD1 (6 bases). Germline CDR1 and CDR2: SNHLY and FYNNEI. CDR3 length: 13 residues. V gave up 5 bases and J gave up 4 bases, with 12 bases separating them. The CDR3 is CASSSRQEYEQYV. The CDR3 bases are TGTGCCAGCAGTTCAAGACAGGAGTACGAGCAGTACGTC.

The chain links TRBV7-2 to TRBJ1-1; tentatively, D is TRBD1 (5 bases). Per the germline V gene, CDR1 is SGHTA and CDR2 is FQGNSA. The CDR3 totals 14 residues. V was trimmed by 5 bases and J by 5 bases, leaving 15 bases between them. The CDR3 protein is CASSLLTGGTEAFF. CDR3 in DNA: TGTGCCAGCAGCCTGCTAACGGGGGGGACTGAAGCTTTCTTT.

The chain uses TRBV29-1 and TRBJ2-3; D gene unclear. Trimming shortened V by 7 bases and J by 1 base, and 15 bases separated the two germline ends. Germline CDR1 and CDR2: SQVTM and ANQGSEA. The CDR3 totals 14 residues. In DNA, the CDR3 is TGCAGCGCCAAAAGGGCAGGAGGCACAGATACGCAGTATTTT. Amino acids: CSAKRAGGTDTQYF.

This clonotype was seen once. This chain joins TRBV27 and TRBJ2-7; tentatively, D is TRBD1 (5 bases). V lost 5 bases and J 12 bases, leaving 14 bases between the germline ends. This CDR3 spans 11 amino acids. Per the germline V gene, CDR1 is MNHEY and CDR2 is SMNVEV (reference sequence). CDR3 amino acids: CASSQTGKTYF. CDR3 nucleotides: TGTGCCAGCAGTCAAACAGGTAAAACGTACTTC.

CDR3 nucleotides: TGTGCCAGCAGTCGGCAGGGAGGCGAGCAGTACGTC. Protein sequence: CASSRQGGEQYV. This chain joins TRBV6-5 and TRBJ2-7; a possible D gene is TRBD2 (6 bases). Germline V gene lookup returns CDR1 MNHEY and CDR2 SVGAGI. The ends were cut back, 5 bases at V and 6 bases at J, with 11 bases in the middle. CDR3 length equals 12 residues.

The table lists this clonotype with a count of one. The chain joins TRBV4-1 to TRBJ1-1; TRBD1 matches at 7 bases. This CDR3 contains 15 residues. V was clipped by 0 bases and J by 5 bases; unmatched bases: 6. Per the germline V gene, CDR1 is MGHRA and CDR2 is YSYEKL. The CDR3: CASSQDSGGWTEAFF. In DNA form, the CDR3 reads TGCGCCAGCAGCCAAGATTCAGGGGGATGGACTGAAGCTTTCTTT.

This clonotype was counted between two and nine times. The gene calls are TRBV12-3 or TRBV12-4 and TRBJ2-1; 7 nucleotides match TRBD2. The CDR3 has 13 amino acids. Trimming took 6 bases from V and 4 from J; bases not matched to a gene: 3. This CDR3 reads CASSPGGYNEQFF. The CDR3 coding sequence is TGTGCCAGCAGCCCGGGGGGATACAATGAGCAGTTCTTC.

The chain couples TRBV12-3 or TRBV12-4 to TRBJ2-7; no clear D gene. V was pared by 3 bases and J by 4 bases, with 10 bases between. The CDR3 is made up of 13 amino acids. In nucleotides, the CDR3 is TGTGCCAGCAGTTTGCCCGGCCTTTACGAGCAGTACTTC. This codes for CASSLPGLYEQYF.

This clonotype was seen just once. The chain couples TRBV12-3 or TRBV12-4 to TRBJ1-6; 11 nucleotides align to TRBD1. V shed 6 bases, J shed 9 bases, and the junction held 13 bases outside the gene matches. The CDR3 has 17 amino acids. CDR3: CASRQDRGRGIISPLHF. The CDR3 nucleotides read TGTGCCAGCAGGCAGGACAGGGGGCGCGGGATCATTTCACCCCTCCACTTT.

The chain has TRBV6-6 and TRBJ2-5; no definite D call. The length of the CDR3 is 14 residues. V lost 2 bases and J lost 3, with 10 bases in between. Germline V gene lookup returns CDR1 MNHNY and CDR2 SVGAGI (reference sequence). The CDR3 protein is CASSYNTVKETQYF. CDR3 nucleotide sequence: TGTGCCAGCAGTTACAACACAGTAAAAGAGACCCAGTACTTC.